This T cell receptor beta chain was recorded in a study of post-analysis software for immune sequencing data. Study-wide findings and caveats: Several TRBV segments (TRBV5-6, TRBV5-1 and TRBV20-1 among them) occurred more frequently in patients than in controls. Relative to controls, patients with multiple sclerosis showed significantly lower normalized Chao1 diversity.

The CDR3 runs 15 residues. From germline, CDR1 is DFQATT and CDR2 SNEGSKA (reference sequence). The V gene lost 6 bases and the J gene lost 6 bases, with 21 bases spanning the gap. Concerning this clonotype: Its cognate antigen is unknown.

cDNA libraries of TCR beta carried unique molecular identifiers. Yield was about 500,000 cDNA molecules from roughly 0.93 to 9.6 million T cells. MiXCR, applied by TCRdb to the PCR reads, yields one record per CDR3 protein. The table records about 770,000 distinct CDR3 sequences, roughly 46% of them present only once. The material sequenced was blood. The chain joins TRBV20-1 to TRBJ2-1, with D uncertain. The clonotype originates from a girl aged 5 to 17 with multiple sclerosis. CDR3 region: CSAAPGPRGPNEQFF. The CDR3 bases are TGCAGTGCAGCTCCGGGCCCCCGAGGCCCCAATGAGCAGTTCTTC.